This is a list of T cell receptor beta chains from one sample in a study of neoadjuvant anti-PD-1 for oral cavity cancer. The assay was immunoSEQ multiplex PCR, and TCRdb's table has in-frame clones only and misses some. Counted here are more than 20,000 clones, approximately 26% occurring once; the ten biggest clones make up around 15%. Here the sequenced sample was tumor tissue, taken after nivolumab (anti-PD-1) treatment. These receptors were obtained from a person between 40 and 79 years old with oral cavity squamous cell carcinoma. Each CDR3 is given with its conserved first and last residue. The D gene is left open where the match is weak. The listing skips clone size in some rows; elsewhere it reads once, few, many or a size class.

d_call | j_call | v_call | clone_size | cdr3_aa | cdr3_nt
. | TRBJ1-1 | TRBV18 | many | CASSRLDRNTEAFF | TGTGCCAGCTCACGACTAGACAGGAACACTGAAGCTTTCTTT
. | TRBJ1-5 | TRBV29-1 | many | CSVATDRNQPQHF | TGCAGCGTTGCAACAGATCGGAATCAGCCCCAGCATTTT
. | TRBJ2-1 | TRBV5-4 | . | CASSSGPVSAGNNEQFF | TGTGCCAGCAGCTCGGGACCCGTTTCGGCGGGGAACAATGAGCAGTTCTTC
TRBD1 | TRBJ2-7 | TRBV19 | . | CARTGAAGEQYF | TGTGCCAGGACAGGGGCCGCGGGGGAGCAGTACTTC
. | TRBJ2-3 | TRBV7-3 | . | CASSRGLTEDTQYF | TGTGCCAGCAGCCGGGGACTGACAGAGGATACGCAGTATTTT
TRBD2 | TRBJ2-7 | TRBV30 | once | CAWSVSSGTGEQYF | TGTGCCTGGAGTGTATCTAGCGGGACGGGGGAGCAGTACTTC
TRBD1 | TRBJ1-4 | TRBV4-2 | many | CASSQGGQGNEKLFF | TGTGCCAGCAGCCAAGGCGGACAGGGGAATGAAAAACTGTTTTTT
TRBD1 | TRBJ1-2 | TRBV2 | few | CASSYRGLTNYGYTF | TGTGCCAGCAGTTACAGGGGGCTAACTAACTATGGCTACACCTTC
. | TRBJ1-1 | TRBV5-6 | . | CASSVGGGPTEAFF | TGTGCCAGCAGCGTGGGTGGGGGCCCCACTGAAGCTTTCTTT
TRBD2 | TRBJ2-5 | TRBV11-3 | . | CASKRGGEETQYF | TGTGCCAGCAAGCGGGGGGGCGAAGAGACCCAGTACTTC
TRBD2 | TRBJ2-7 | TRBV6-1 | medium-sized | CASSPGGAVGEQYF | TGTGCCAGCAGTCCGGGAGGGGCCGTCGGCGAGCAGTACTTC
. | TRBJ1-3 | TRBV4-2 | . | CASSQITHSSGNTIYF | TGTGCCAGCAGCCAAATCACGCATAGCTCTGGAAACACCATATATTTT
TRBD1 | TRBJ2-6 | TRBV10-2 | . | CASRGQSSGANVLTF | TGCGCCAGCAGGGGACAGTCCTCTGGGGCCAACGTCCTGACTTTC
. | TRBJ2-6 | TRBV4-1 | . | CASSQDLRTASSGANVLTF | TGCGCCAGCAGCCAAGATTTACGGACAGCTAGCTCTGGGGCCAACGTCCTGACTTTC
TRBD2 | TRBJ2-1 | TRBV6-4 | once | CASSSSGWDNEQFF | TGTGCCAGCAGCTCTAGCGGGTGGGACAATGAGCAGTTCTTC
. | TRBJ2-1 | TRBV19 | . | CASTRLEGNEQFF | TGTGCCAGTACTCGACTAGAAGGCAATGAGCAGTTCTTC
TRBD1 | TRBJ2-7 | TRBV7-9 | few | CASSRTGGPNYEQYF | TGTGCCAGCAGCCGAACAGGGGGCCCAAACTACGAGCAGTACTTC
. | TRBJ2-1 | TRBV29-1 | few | CSAGFTDNEQFF | TGCAGCGCCGGTTTCACCGACAATGAGCAGTTCTTC
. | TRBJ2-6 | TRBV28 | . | CASSFGSGANVLTF | TGTGCCAGCAGTTTCGGCTCTGGGGCCAACGTCCTGACTTTC
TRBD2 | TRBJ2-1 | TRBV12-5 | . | CASGLYSGGPSEQFF | TGTGCTAGTGGTTTGTACTCGGGAGGGCCAAGTGAGCAGTTCTTC